This TCR beta chain was identified in a study of CD8 T cells in ankylosing spondylitis. Study-wide results and limits: Both synovial fluid and blood in reactive arthritis had previously been reported to carry some motif variants. Disease-linked clones proved CD8+ and comparatively uncommon in peripheral blood. Typical of ankylosing spondylitis blood, it appeared, was a TCR beta motif of eight highly homologous variants.

This clonotype occurred many times. Its antigen is unidentified. This CDR3 has 15 amino acids. In germline, CDR1 is MDHEN, CDR2 SYDVKM. Trimming removed 6 bases from V and 5 bases from J, with 19 bases in between. TCRdb re-analysed the 5' RACE reads in MiXCR, keeping a single row per CDR3 protein. The sample yields about 200,000 distinct CDR3 sequences, about 6.7% seen once. The origin of this receptor is a male donor with ankylosing spondylitis. The V call is TRBV28, the J call TRBJ2-5, with D possibly called TRBD1 or TRBD2 (5 bases each). Sequenced material: blood, either unsorted or a sorted T cell fraction (not recorded which). CDR3 nucleotide sequence: TGTGCCAGCAGCAATCATCGGGAAGGGGCGGAGACCCAGTACTTC. Protein product: CASSNHREGAETQYF.